Following are 31 T cell receptor beta chains from one sample sequenced in a study of T cells in Graves' hyperthyroidism and ophthalmopathy. RNA transcripts were the template for amplifying TCR beta CDR3 regions. Using the HTBI primer set, a first-round RT-PCR was run on the TCR CDR3. TCRdb reprocessed the multiplex PCR reads via MiXCR and lists one record per CDR3 protein. The sample records 300,000 to 350,000 distinct CDR3 sequences, around 18% being singletons. The sample was blood. The source of these receptors is a middle-aged woman with Graves' ophthalmopathy.

This clonotype came up many times. The chain joins TRBV2 to TRBJ2-2, with 7 bases matching TRBD2. V gave up 4 bases and J gave up 3 bases; unmatched junction bases: 20. CDR3 length equals 20 residues. CDR1 SNHLY and CDR2 FYNNEI come from the germline V gene. CDR3 DNA: TGTGCCAGCAGTGTGGTGGGTGCGGGAGTCTTGGGGGTGGACACCGGGGAGCTGTTTTTT. Its protein product is CASSVVGAGVLGVDTGELFF.

This clonotype has a count of ten or more. The genes are TRBV20-1 and TRBJ2-5; D perhaps matches TRBD1 (6 bases). V was shortened by 3 bases and J by 3 bases, with 20 bases between the two germline ends. The germline gives CDR1 DFQATT, CDR2 SNEGSKA (reference sequence). The CDR3 covers 16 residues. The CDR3 protein is CSASPQGNRAKETQYF. The CDR3 nucleotides read TGCAGTGCTAGTCCTCAGGGGAACAGGGCTAAAGAGACCCAGTACTTC.

This clonotype was detected ten times or more. V gene TRBV28 combines with J gene TRBJ1-1; the D gene is possibly TRBD1 (6 bases). V was trimmed by 6 bases and J by 5 bases, leaving 16 bases between them. The CDR3 has 14 residues. The germline V gene has CDR1 MDHEN and CDR2 SYDVKM. CDR3 residues: CASSDGGRMTEAFF. DNA for the CDR3: TGTGCCAGCAGCGACGGGGGGCGGATGACTGAAGCTTTCTTT. The full variable domain, with the rest looked up from reference TRBV28 and TRBJ1-1, is DVKVTQSSRYLVKRTGEKVFLECVQDMDHENMFWYRQDPGLGLRLIYFSYDVKMKEKGDIPEGYSVSREKKERFSLILESASTNQTSMYLCASSDGGRMTEAFFGQGTRLTVV.

This clonotype was detected many times. The junction and the germline gene differ at one end; a read error may be behind it. The V gene is TRBV6-5, the J gene TRBJ1-1; tentative D call: TRBD1 (5 bases). Germline assignment: CDR1 MNHEY and CDR2 SVGAGI. This CDR3 has 14 residues. Here the CDR3 reads CAGSYGQINTEAFF. The CDR3 DNA reads as TGTGCCGGCAGTTACGGACAAATAAACACTGAAGCTTTCTTT.

This clonotype was seen many times. J is TRBJ1-2 and V is TRBV12-3 or TRBV12-4; D perhaps matches TRBD1 (6 bases). Trimming removed 7 bases from V and 4 bases from J, with 19 bases in between. The CDR3 covers 15 residues. The CDR3 DNA reads TGTGCCAGCACCCCTGGGGGGCTACCGAGCTATGGCTACACCTTC. Translating gives CASTPGGLPSYGYTF.

This clonotype has just one count. In this CDR3 the conserved last residue, phenylalanine or tryptophan, is missing, so a read error is likely. The V call is TRBV5-1, the J call TRBJ2-5; the match to TRBD2 covers 8 bases. CDR1 SGHRS and CDR2 YFSETQ come from the germline V gene. The CDR3 covers 16 residues. V dropped 4 bases and J dropped 3; count of bases not matched to a gene: 11. The CDR3 coding sequence is TGCGCCAGCAGCCTACGACTAGCGCGAGCCAAAGAGACCCAGTACCTC. As protein: CASSLRLARAKETQYL.

This clonotype was observed at least ten times. V and J are TRBV27 and TRBJ2-7; D is ambiguous. Germline V gene lookup returns CDR1 MNHEY and CDR2 SMNVEV (reference sequence). CDR3 length: 14 residues. With 5 bases removed from V and 0 bases from J, the gap between germline ends came to 11 bases. The CDR3 region is CASSPRLSSYEQYF. CDR3 in DNA: TGTGCCAGCAGTCCGAGACTTAGCTCCTACGAGCAGTACTTC.

This clonotype occurred many times. The J gene is TRBJ2-7, the V gene TRBV12-3 or TRBV12-4, with 8 bases fitting TRBD2. CDR3 length: 15 residues. With V trimmed by 5 bases and J by 0 bases, 6 bases remained unmatched. Written as DNA, the CDR3 is TGTGCCAGCAGTCTTTTAGCGGGACCCTCCTACGAGCAGTACTTC. Amino acid sequence: CASSLLAGPSYEQYF.

This clonotype occurred many times. The V gene is TRBV5-1, the J gene TRBJ2-5, with D perhaps matching TRBD2 (5 bases). The CDR3 sequence is 15 residues long. Germline values: CDR1 SGHRS, CDR2 YFSETQ. V lost 0 bases to trimming and J lost 2 bases, with 11 bases between them. The CDR3 DNA is TGCGCCAGCAGCTTGGCCGGGGAGCTGCAAGAGACCCAGTACTTC. Amino acids: CASSLAGELQETQYF.

A word on this clonotype: A clone one base away is much larger, so this may be a read error. V usage is TRBV6-1 and J usage is TRBJ2-7, with D perhaps matching TRBD2 (6 bases). Trimming cost V 2 bases and J 2 bases, with 10 bases left between them. CDR3 size: 14 residues. From germline, CDR1 is MNHNS and CDR2 SASEGT. The DNA for the CDR3 is TGTGCCAGCAGTGAAACCGGGAGTCCCTACGAGCAGTACTTC. This sequence encodes CASSETGSPYEQYF.

This clonotype occurred many times. This rearrangement joins TRBV12-3 or TRBV12-4 to TRBJ1-2; D may be TRBD1 (5 bases). This CDR3 spans 14 amino acids. V dropped 4 bases and J dropped 0 bases, with 9 bases sitting between them. The CDR3 region has the DNA TGTGCCAGCAGTTCGGGACCGACTAACTATGGCTACACCTTC. Amino acids: CASSSGPTNYGYTF.

This clonotype appeared many times. The chain combines TRBV12-5 with TRBJ2-2; D ambiguous. V lost 5 bases and J lost 8, with 9 bases in between. CDR1 is LGHNT and CDR2 is FRNRAP in the germline V gene. The CDR3 runs to 12 residues. CDR3 sequence (DNA): TGTGCTAGTGGTCCCTCGGCAGGGGAGCTGTTTTTT. It yields the protein CASGPSAGELFF.

This clonotype was seen at least ten times. The gene calls are TRBV12-3 or TRBV12-4 and TRBJ2-3, with D uncertain. CDR3 size: 14 residues. The V and J ends lost 6 bases and 2 bases respectively, with 12 bases between them. CDR3 DNA: TGTGCCAGCAGCCGCTGGAGCGACACAGATACGCAGTATTTT. It is translated as CASSRWSDTDTQYF.

On this clonotype itself: It may be a read error: a sequence one base away is much more abundant. The chain employs TRBV7-2 and TRBJ1-5; D unclear. Trimming cost V 0 bases and J 4 bases, with 16 bases left between them. Germline-derived CDR1 and CDR2 are SGHTA and FQGNSA. The CDR3 extends over 17 amino acids. The CDR3 reads CTSSLASTGRRNQPQHF. In DNA, the CDR3 is TGTACCAGCAGCTTAGCCTCCACGGGCCGGAGAAATCAGCCCCAGCATTTT.

This clonotype was seen many times. The V gene is TRBV12-3 or TRBV12-4, the J gene TRBJ2-7; D not resolved. This CDR3 spans 12 amino acids. V dropped 6 bases and J dropped 2 bases, with 8 bases sitting between them. The CDR3 reads CASSFKPYEQYF. The CDR3 bases are TGTGCCAGCAGCTTTAAGCCCTACGAGCAGTACTTC.

This clonotype was recorded many times. The chain carries TRBV28 and TRBJ1-2; 8 bases map to TRBD1. Trimming cost V 6 bases and J 7 bases; bases outside gene matches: 16. Germline CDR1 and CDR2: MDHEN and SYDVKM. The CDR3 totals 16 residues. The CDR3 DNA reads as TGTGCCAGCAGCCTCGATTATTCCAGGGGGCTAGTTGGCTACACCTTC. As protein: CASSLDYSRGLVGYTF.

Many counts were recorded for this clonotype. The chain links TRBV20-1 to TRBJ2-1; 7 bases agree with TRBD2. The CDR3 runs to 16 residues. The V gene's germline CDR1 is DFQATT and CDR2 SNEGSKA (reference sequence). With 6 bases clipped from V and 0 bases from J, the junction kept 11 bases outside the gene matches. In DNA form, the CDR3 reads TGCAGTGCCCGACGCCGCGGGGGAAGCTCCTACAATGAGCAGTTCTTC. Amino acids: CSARRRGGSSYNEQFF.

There are many counts of this clonotype. The CDR3 protein is CASATQGKETQYF. For the CDR3, the DNA is TGTGCCAGCGCCACGCAGGGGAAAGAGACCCAGTACTTC. This chain joins TRBV27 and TRBJ2-5; D might be TRBD1 (6 bases). This CDR3 has 13 amino acids. Germline-derived CDR1 and CDR2 are MNHEY and SMNVEV (reference sequence). Trimming took off 8 bases at V and 3 bases at J, with 13 bases between the two ends.

Ten or more counts support this clonotype. CDR3 loop: CSVVGGFPSYEQYF. Here the CDR3 DNA reads TGCAGCGTTGTAGGTGGGTTCCCCTCCTACGAGCAGTACTTC. This chain connects TRBV29-1 to TRBJ2-7; D remains ambiguous. CDR1 is SQVTM and CDR2 is ANQGSEA in the germline V gene. CDR3 length: 14 residues. V was shortened by 4 bases and J by 0 bases, with 13 bases between the two germline ends.

This clonotype has ten or more counts. The chain is built from TRBV12-3 or TRBV12-4 and TRBJ2-7, with TRBD1 matching 7 bases. J was trimmed by 3 bases and V by 4 bases; bases with no gene match: 3. This CDR3 contains 13 residues. The CDR3 nucleotides read TGTGCCAGCAGTTGGGGACAGTTCTACGAGCAGTACTTC. This codes for CASSWGQFYEQYF.

This clonotype was found many times. V gene TRBV28 combines with J gene TRBJ1-6; 12 bases are a match to TRBD1. CDR3 length: 17 residues. Germline V gene sequence: CDR1 MDHEN, CDR2 SYDVKM. V was pared by 4 bases and J by 10 bases, with 11 bases of the junction left unmatched. The CDR3: CASSSPPGQGAKSPLHF. The CDR3 bases are TGTGCCAGCAGTTCCCCCCCGGGACAGGGGGCGAAATCACCCCTCCACTTT. Filled out from reference TRBV28 and TRBJ1-6, the complete variable domain reads DVKVTQSSRYLVKRTGEKVFLECVQDMDHENMFWYRQDPGLGLRLIYFSYDVKMKEKGDIPEGYSVSREKKERFSLILESASTNQTSMYLCASSSPPGQGAKSPLHFGNGTRLTVT.

In this sample, this clonotype turned up many times. This sequence joins TRBV28 and TRBJ2-7; either TRBD1 or TRBD2 may supply D (5 bases each). This CDR3 comprises 16 residues. Germline CDR1 reads MDHEN; CDR2 reads SYDVKM. Trimming cost V 6 bases and J 3 bases, with 21 bases left between them. The CDR3 loop is CASSSPRGHTDYEQYF. The CDR3 DNA sequence: TGTGCCAGCAGCTCACCCCGGGGCCATACGGACTACGAGCAGTACTTC.

There are many counts of this clonotype. The chain carries TRBV6-5 and TRBJ2-5; 8 positions agree with TRBD1. The V gene's germline CDR1 is MNHEY and CDR2 SVGAGI. The CDR3 loop spans 15 amino acids. V shed 4 bases and J 5 bases; nucleotides not matched to a gene: 9. CDR3 residues: CASSSGQGLRETQYF. CDR3 bases: TGTGCCAGCAGTTCAGGACAGGGTCTTCGGGAGACCCAGTACTTC.

The chain joins TRBV12-3 or TRBV12-4 to TRBJ1-6, with D unclear. Trimming stripped 2 bases from V and 7 bases from J, with 3 bases between. CDR3 length: 12 amino acids. CDR3 DNA sequence: TGTGCCAGCAGTTTACCGAATTCACCCCTCCACTTT. It codes for CASSLPNSPLHF.

In its sample, this clonotype was seen a few times. J is TRBJ2-2 and V is TRBV19; possible D gene TRBD2, 6 bases. Trimming cost V 1 base and J 5 bases, with 8 bases left between them. This CDR3 has 14 residues. The V gene's germline CDR1 is LNHDA and CDR2 SQIVND (reference sequence). The CDR3 DNA is TGTGCCAGTAGTATAGCCCGGGGGACCGGGGAGCTGTTTTTT. It specifies CASSIARGTGELFF.

Many counts were recorded for this clonotype. The CDR3 region is CATMSRDPGVGYEQYF. CDR3 in DNA: TGTGCCACCATGTCCAGGGACCCTGGAGTCGGCTACGAGCAGTACTTC. V is TRBV27 and J is TRBJ2-7; possibly TRBD1 or TRBD2 for D (5 bases each). V was pared by 10 bases and J by 3 bases, with 25 bases between. This CDR3 spans 16 amino acids. Germline V gene sequence: CDR1 MNHEY, CDR2 SMNVEV (reference sequence).

In this sample, this clonotype turned up many times. This chain joins TRBV6-2 or TRBV6-3 and TRBJ1-1; no firm D call. V lost 6 bases to trimming and J lost 0 bases, with 8 bases between them. The CDR3 runs 13 residues. Per the germline V gene, CDR1 is MNHEY and CDR2 is SVGEGT. Written as DNA, the CDR3 is TGTGCCAGCAGACAGAAATTGAACACTGAAGCTTTCTTT. This encodes CASRQKLNTEAFF.

The sample holds many counts of this clonotype. This chain joins TRBV6-5 and TRBJ2-7; D unclear. The CDR3 contains 12 residues. CDR1 is MNHEY, CDR2 SVGAGI, per germline. Trimming removed 10 bases at V and 5 bases at J, with 15 bases between. The CDR3 DNA is TGTGCCACCTCAAAGAGCCCCCACGAGCAGTACTTC. This sequence encodes CATSKSPHEQYF.

This clonotype occurred many times. The genes are TRBV11-2 and TRBJ2-7; tentatively, D is TRBD2 (6 bases). Germline CDR1 and CDR2: SGHAT and FQNNGV. The CDR3 extends over 15 amino acids. The ends were cut back, 3 bases at V and 0 bases at J, with 12 bases in the middle. CDR3 bases: TGTGCCAGCAGCTTGATAACTAGCCCCTCCTACGAGCAGTACTTC. This gives the protein CASSLITSPSYEQYF.

V gene TRBV20-1 combines with J gene TRBJ1-2; D unclear. Germline V lookup: CDR1 DFQATT, CDR2 SNEGSKA (reference sequence). The V gene lost 6 bases and the J gene lost 4 bases, with 15 bases spanning the gap. The CDR3 runs 13 residues. The CDR3 DNA sequence: TGCAGTGCCGCCCCCCCAGCCTTCTATGGCTACACCTTC. Translated, it gives CSAAPPAFYGYTF.

This chain uses TRBV28 with TRBJ2-2; either TRBD1 or TRBD2 may fit D (5 bases each). Germline values: CDR1 MDHEN, CDR2 SYDVKM. The CDR3 is 15 residues long. Trimming removed 3 bases from V and 5 bases from J, with 13 bases in between. The CDR3 loop reads CASSLGRWVTGELFF. DNA of the CDR3: TGTGCCAGCAGTTTGGGACGCTGGGTTACCGGGGAGCTGTTTTTT.